The 12 T cell receptor beta chains presented below share a single source sample, sequenced in a study of CD8 T cells in ankylosing spondylitis. TCRdb reanalysed the 5' RACE reads using MiXCR and keeps one entry per CDR3 protein. Of 300,000 to 400,000 distinct CDR3 sequences listed, roughly 11% are singletons. The sample taken for sequencing was blood, either unsorted or a sorted T cell fraction (not recorded which). The receptors were sampled from a female donor with ankylosing spondylitis or in good health (not recorded which).

This clonotype was recorded many times. The chain carries TRBV20-1 and TRBJ2-3, with D perhaps matching TRBD2 (5 bases). V was pared by 4 bases and J by 0 bases, with 26 bases between. CDR3 length: 19 amino acids. Germline V CDR1 and CDR2: DFQATT, SNEGSKA (reference sequence). CDR3 sequence: CSANQPWTRMEVSTDTQYF. In DNA, the CDR3 is TGCAGTGCTAATCAACCCTGGACGCGGATGGAGGTTAGCACAGATACGCAGTATTTT.

This clonotype showed up many times. The rearrangement uses TRBV12-3 or TRBV12-4 and TRBJ1-5, with unresolved D. The germline V and J ends were trimmed by 6 bases and 4 bases, with 16 bases remaining between them. This CDR3 comprises 15 residues. This chain's CDR3 is CASSRPEGRNQPQHF. The DNA of the CDR3 is TGTGCCAGCAGCCGCCCCGAGGGAAGAAATCAGCCCCAGCATTTT.

Concerning this clonotype: It may be a read error: a sequence one base away is much more abundant. The chain links TRBV4-1 to TRBJ1-4; D possibly corresponds to TRBD1 (5 bases). In germline, CDR1 is MGHRA, CDR2 YSYEKL. V was cut by 4 bases and J by 4 bases, with 16 bases left in between. CDR3 length: 16 residues. CDR3 DNA sequence: TGCGCCAGCAGCCGAGCAGGCCCAGGGCATAATGAAAAACTGTTTTTT. Translation: CASSRAGPGHNEKLFF.

In this sample, this clonotype turned up many times. The V and J genes are TRBV27 and TRBJ2-1; maybe TRBD1 (5 bases). The V end was cut by 8 bases, the J end by 2 bases, with 13 bases between. Germline-derived CDR1 and CDR2 are MNHEY and SMNVEV (reference sequence). The CDR3 covers 14 residues. In nucleotides, the CDR3 is TGTGCCAGCTCCACTTGGGGCGCCTACAATGAGCAGTTCTTC. This codes for CASSTWGAYNEQFF.

About this clonotype: This may be a read error: a much more frequent sequence differs by one nucleotide. The genes are TRBV7-6 and TRBJ1-1; D call uncertain. This CDR3 contains 12 residues. Germline loops: CDR1 SGHVS, CDR2 FNYEAQ. V lost 5 bases and J lost 4, with 8 bases in between. In nucleotides, the CDR3 is TGTGCCAGCAGCACACTGGGCACTGAAGCTTTCTTT. Residues: CASSTLGTEAFF. Drawing the rest from reference TRBV7-6 and TRBJ1-1, the complete variable domain is GAGVSQSPRYKVTKRGQDVALRCDPISGHVSLYWYRQALGQGPEFLTYFNYEAQQDKSGLPNDRFSAERPEGSISTLTIQRTEQRDSAMYRCASSTLGTEAFFGQGTRLTVV.

This clonotype was detected ten times or more. The V call is TRBV10-3, the J call TRBJ2-3; 9 nucleotides agree with TRBD2. From germline, CDR1 is ENHRY and CDR2 SYGVKD. The CDR3 spans 14 residues. V was clipped by 8 bases and J by 5 bases; unmatched bases: 8. The CDR3: CAIAMREGRDTQYF. CDR3 bases: TGTGCCATCGCCATGCGGGAGGGGAGAGATACGCAGTATTTT.

The chain couples TRBV7-2 to TRBJ2-7; D gene ambiguous. The V gene's germline CDR1 is SGHTA and CDR2 FQGNSA. This CDR3 contains 15 residues. V was cut by 2 bases and J by 4 bases, with 15 bases left in between. CDR3 DNA sequence: TGTGCCAGCAGCTTATTCCCCGGTAGTATGTACGAGCAGTACTTC. Residues: CASSLFPGSMYEQYF.

This clonotype was detected many times. The chain joins TRBV10-3 to TRBJ2-7; 8 bases are shared with TRBD2. Unmatched junction bases numbered 12, after V lost 7 bases and J lost 4 bases. CDR3 length: 15 residues. Germline V gene sequence: CDR1 ENHRY, CDR2 SYGVKD. The CDR3 DNA follows: TGTGCCATCACCGAGGGTGTGGCGGGAGGATACGAGCAGTACTTC. It specifies CAITEGVAGGYEQYF.

This clonotype has a count of ten or more. This sequence joins TRBV29-1 and TRBJ2-5; D gene unclear. Trimming stripped 7 bases from V and 2 bases from J, with 14 bases between. The CDR3 totals 13 residues. In germline, CDR1 is SQVTM, CDR2 ANQGSEA. The DNA of the CDR3 is TGCAGCGCCGACGGCCAGATACAAGAGACCCAGTACTTC. This translates into CSADGQIQETQYF.

This clonotype has ten or more counts. The rearrangement links TRBV5-1 to TRBJ2-1, with 8 bases lining up with TRBD1. The germline V gene has CDR1 SGHRS and CDR2 YFSETQ. The CDR3 loop spans 15 amino acids. V gave up 0 bases and J gave up 3 bases; unmatched junction bases: 2. CDR3 amino acids: CASSLGQGFYNEQFF. In nucleotides, the CDR3 is TGCGCCAGCAGCTTGGGACAGGGGTTCTACAATGAGCAGTTCTTC.

The V call is TRBV6-2 or TRBV6-3, the J call TRBJ2-7; maybe TRBD2 (6 bases). The CDR3 is made up of 18 amino acids. V was clipped by 5 bases and J by 0 bases, with 23 bases between them. Germline lookup yields CDR1 MNHEY and CDR2 SVGEGT. Here the CDR3 reads CASSPLGGTSPSSYEQYF. The CDR3 DNA sequence: TGTGCCAGCAGTCCCCTCGGCGGGACTTCCCCGAGCTCCTACGAGCAGTACTTC.

This clonotype was picked up many times. This chain joins TRBV20-1 and TRBJ2-7; the D gene is possibly TRBD1 (6 bases). This CDR3 has 15 residues. Germline V CDR1 and CDR2: DFQATT, SNEGSKA (reference sequence). Between the trimmed V and J ends, which lost 0 bases and 1 base, there was a span of 13 bases. CDR3 amino acids: CSARDGQKTSYEQYF. The CDR3 coding sequence is TGCAGTGCTAGAGACGGACAGAAGACTTCCTACGAGCAGTACTTC.